The 24 T cell receptor beta chains in this list originate from one sample, sequenced in a study of vaccination and CD4 T cells after COVID-19. Treatment: approximately nine-day PBMC culture with coronavirus spike peptide pools or control peptides (ViraFEST assay). One should note that the unexposed donor's CD4+ T cells were collected before the COVID-19 pandemic (2011-2018). Cultured CD4+ T-cell DNA underwent Oncomine TCR Beta short-read sequencing. TCRdb used MiXCR to reprocess the PCR reads, holding one entry per CDR3 protein. The sample contains a few thousand distinct CDR3 sequences, around three fifths of which appear only once. Their antigens are not known. The sequenced material came from CD4+ T cells from blood, cultured in vitro. Receptors originate from a human donor in good health.

CDR3 sequence: CASSLGPFDGLHF. The CDR3 DNA reads TGTGCCAGCAGCTTAGGTCCCTTCGACGGCCTCCACTTT. The chain uses TRBV7-2 and TRBJ1-6, with unresolved D. The CDR3 contains 13 residues. CDR1 and CDR2 from the germline V gene are SGHTA and FQGNSA. Trimming removed 1 base from V and 15 bases from J, with 13 bases in between.

The rearrangement links TRBV19 to TRBJ1-1; tentatively, D is TRBD1 (5 bases). This CDR3 contains 13 residues. Germline loops: CDR1 LNHDA, CDR2 SQIVND (reference sequence). V lost 7 bases and J lost 5, with 14 bases in between. This CDR3 reads CASTEGARTEAFF. The CDR3 nucleotides are TGTGCCAGTACGGAAGGGGCGCGTACTGAAGCTTTCTTT.

This clonotype has only a few counts. The chain combines TRBV7-9 with TRBJ1-1; 7 nucleotides align to TRBD1. This CDR3 has 13 residues. Germline V lookup: CDR1 SEHNR, CDR2 FQNEAQ (reference sequence). Losses at the gene ends were 5 bases for V and 4 bases for J; bases not matched to a gene: 4. The CDR3, as DNA: TGTGCCAGCAGCCCCCCAGGGGGCACTGAAGCTTTCTTT. Amino acids: CASSPPGGTEAFF.

This clonotype showed up just a few times. CDR3 bases: TGTGCCACCAGTGATGGGGGGGACAGCGGGCGGGAGACCCAGTACTTC. This sequence encodes CATSDGGDSGRETQYF. The V call is TRBV24-1, the J call TRBJ2-5; D possibly uses TRBD1 or TRBD2 (7 bases each). V dropped 3 bases and J dropped 5 bases, with 18 bases sitting between them. This CDR3 contains 16 residues. From germline, CDR1 is KGHDR and CDR2 SFDVKD.

V is TRBV19 and J is TRBJ2-3, with a possible D match to TRBD2 (6 bases). Deletions cut 7 bases from V and 2 bases from J, with 16 bases between. The CDR3 consists of 15 residues. The germline V gene encodes CDR1 LNHDA and CDR2 SQIVND (reference sequence). The CDR3 DNA reads as TGTGCCAGTACCCCGGCGGGGCTTTTCACAGATACGCAGTATTTT. Its protein product is CASTPAGLFTDTQYF.

This CDR3 is CASSSTGHYNSPLHF. CDR3 nucleotide sequence: TGTGCCAGCAGTTCCACGGGACATTATAATTCACCCCTCCACTTT. The chain links TRBV9 to TRBJ1-6; the D gene is possibly TRBD1 (6 bases). Deletions cut 5 bases from V and 4 bases from J, with 13 bases between. This CDR3 region has 15 residues. Germline loops: CDR1 SGDLS, CDR2 YYNGEE. Supplemented by reference TRBV9 and TRBJ1-6, the full variable domain reads DSGVTQTPKHLITATGQRVTLRCSPRSGDLSVYWYQQSLDQGLQFLIQYYNGEERAKGNILERFSAQQFPDLHSELNLSSLELGDSALYFCASSSTGHYNSPLHFGNGTRLTVT.

V and J are TRBV11-3 and TRBJ1-1; TRBD1 matches at 8 bases. CDR3 length: 12 amino acids. V shed 5 bases and J 8 bases; nucleotides not matched to a gene: 4. Germline CDR1 SGHNT, CDR2 YENEEA. The CDR3 bases are TGTGCCAGCAGCCGGACAGGGCGGGAAGCTTTCTTT. Translated, it gives CASSRTGREAFF.

A few counts support this clonotype. The chain joins TRBV7-2 to TRBJ1-2, with D uncertain. Germline assignment: CDR1 SGHTA and CDR2 FQGNSA. The V end was cut by 0 bases, the J end by 4 bases, with 15 bases between. The CDR3 consists of 16 residues. The CDR3 spells CASSLANAAGSYGYTF. The CDR3 nucleotides read TGTGCCAGCAGCTTAGCTAATGCCGCCGGGAGCTATGGCTACACCTTC.

The J gene is TRBJ1-1, the V gene TRBV7-2, with TRBD1 matching 8 bases. V trimming: 6 bases; J trimming: 1 base; junction bases outside the gene matches: 13. The germline V gene encodes CDR1 SGHTA and CDR2 FQGNSA. The CDR3 has 17 residues. This CDR3 reads CASRLDRDRITNTEAFF. Here the CDR3 DNA reads TGTGCCAGCAGACTCGACCGGGACAGGATTACGAACACTGAAGCTTTCTTT.

V gene TRBV20-1 combines with J gene TRBJ1-5; a weak D match, TRBD1 (5 bases). The CDR3 length is 13 residues. The V and J ends lost 1 base and 4 bases respectively, with 8 bases between them. Germline V gene sequence: CDR1 DFQATT, CDR2 SNEGSKA (reference sequence). The CDR3 sequence: CSARGGGNQPQHF. The CDR3 nucleotides read TGCAGTGCTAGAGGGGGGGGGAATCAGCCCCAGCATTTT.

The chain combines TRBV10-3 with TRBJ2-5, with 9 bases fitting TRBD2. Trimming at V came to 0 bases and at J to 5 bases, leaving 4 bases not matched to a gene. Germline CDR1 reads ENHRY; CDR2 reads SYGVKD. The CDR3 covers 15 residues. The CDR3 loop reads CAISESAGGGETQYF. The CDR3 nucleotides read TGTGCCATCAGTGAGTCAGCGGGGGGCGGGGAGACCCAGTACTTC.

This rearrangement joins TRBV27 to TRBJ1-1, with D maybe TRBD1 (5 bases). V lost 6 bases and J lost 4, with 9 bases in between. This CDR3 spans 12 amino acids. Germline V gene data show CDR1 as MNHEY and CDR2 as SMNVEV (reference sequence). CDR3 nucleotide sequence: TGTGCCAGCAGCCGAGACAGCACTGAAGCTTTCTTT. It yields the protein CASSRDSTEAFF.

V usage is TRBV5-6 and J usage is TRBJ1-1; D is possibly TRBD1 (5 bases). The CDR3 consists of 15 residues. Trimming removed 2 bases at V and 5 bases at J, with 16 bases between. Germline V gene data show CDR1 as SGHDT and CDR2 as YYEEEE. The CDR3 nucleotides read TGTGCCAGCAGCTTCGATAGGGGCGGAGGGACTGAAGCTTTCTTT. Translated, it gives CASSFDRGGGTEAFF.

This clonotype came up a few times. Germline and junction disagree at one end, which may indicate a read error. The V gene is TRBV7-6, the J gene TRBJ1-6, with a possible D match to TRBD1 (5 bases). Germline CDR1 is SGHVS and CDR2 is FNYEAQ. This CDR3 contains 16 residues. This CDR3 reads CASSLAARGSGAPLHF. CDR3 bases: TGTGCCAGCAGCCTAGCCGCCCGGGGCTCGGGTGCACCCCTCCACTTT.

The chain uses TRBV4-1 and TRBJ1-2; 9 nucleotides agree with TRBD1. Germline CDR1 is MGHRA and CDR2 is YSYEKL. The CDR3 spans 16 residues. The junction had 14 bases not matched to a gene; V was cut back by 4 bases and J by 8 bases. The CDR3 DNA is TGCGCCAGCAGCCGCTCCCATACACAGGGGGCTTGGGGCTACACCTTC. Residues: CASSRSHTQGAWGYTF.

This clonotype was observed a handful of times. The V gene is TRBV20-1, the J gene TRBJ1-5; no reliable D call. In germline, CDR1 is DFQATT, CDR2 SNEGSKA (reference sequence). The CDR3 contains 16 residues. V shed 0 bases and J shed 1 base, with 13 bases lying between them. CDR3 region: CSARDSGIGSNQPQHF. CDR3 sequence (DNA): TGCAGTGCTAGAGATTCGGGGATCGGGAGCAATCAGCCCCAGCATTTT.

Only a few counts were recorded for this clonotype. The chain carries TRBV7-2 and TRBJ2-7; TRBD2 agrees at 8 bases. The ends lost 5 bases at V and 1 base at J; junction bases unmatched: 7. The V gene's germline CDR1 is SGHTA and CDR2 FQGNSA. The CDR3 is 15 amino acids. The CDR3 loop is CASSLAGGASYEQYF. DNA for the CDR3: TGTGCCAGCAGCCTCGCCGGGGGGGCTTCCTACGAGCAGTACTTC.

This rearrangement joins TRBV11-2 to TRBJ1-1, with D maybe TRBD1 (5 bases). The V and J ends lost 6 bases and 5 bases respectively, with 10 bases between them. Germline V lookup: CDR1 SGHAT, CDR2 FQNNGV. The CDR3 totals 12 residues. The CDR3 here is CASRAAGTEAFF. CDR3 nucleotide sequence: TGTGCCAGCAGGGCCGCAGGGACTGAAGCTTTCTTT.

There are a few counts of this clonotype. The CDR3 coding sequence is TGTGCCAGCAGCACCGTAAGGATGTCCCAGCATTTT. Its translation is CASSTVRMSQHF. This chain joins TRBV7-2 and TRBJ1-5; D is ambiguous. V was shortened by 5 bases and J by 11 bases, with 13 bases between the two germline ends. The CDR3 is 12 amino acids. The V gene's germline CDR1 is SGHTA and CDR2 FQGNSA.

V usage is TRBV14 and J usage is TRBJ1-2; unclear D gene. Per germline, CDR1 SGHDN and CDR2 FVKESK. The length of the CDR3 is 13 residues. Between the trimmed V and J ends, which lost 4 bases and 2 bases, there was a span of 8 bases. The CDR3 DNA sequence: TGTGCCAGCAGCCGCCTAGGAAACTATGGCTACACCTTC. Translation: CASSRLGNYGYTF.

In this sample, this clonotype turned up a few times. The chain combines TRBV6-1 with TRBJ1-1, with TRBD1 matching 9 bases. With V trimmed by 5 bases and J by 4 bases, 8 bases remained unmatched. Germline CDR1 is MNHNS and CDR2 is SASEGT. This CDR3 contains 15 residues. The CDR3, as DNA: TGTGCCAGCAGTCGGGCGGGGACAGGGCCCACTGAAGCTTTCTTT. It encodes CASSRAGTGPTEAFF.

The chain uses TRBV21-1 and TRBJ2-2; the table's TRBD2 call for D was not verified on the DNA. TRBV21-1 is a known pseudogene. CDR3 length: 15 residues. The CDR3, as DNA: TGTGCCAGCCTAGCGGGGGGCCCGAACACCGGGGAGCTGTTTTTT. Translating gives CASLAGGPNTGELFF.

J is TRBJ1-6 and V is TRBV2; the D gene is possibly TRBD1 (6 bases). Germline CDR1 and CDR2: SNHLY and FYNNEI. Trimming shortened V by 2 bases and J by 9 bases, and 11 bases separated the two germline ends. The CDR3 extends over 14 amino acids. Here the CDR3 DNA reads TGTGCCAGCAGTGAACTGGGGGGCGGTTCACCCCTCCACTTT. It translates to CASSELGGGSPLHF. The complete variable domain, with remaining parts taken from reference TRBV2 and TRBJ1-6, reads EPEVTQTPSHQVTQMGQEVILRCVPISNHLYFYWYRQILGQKVEFLVSFYNNEISEKSEIFDDQFSVERPDGSNFTLKIRSTKLEDSAMYFCASSELGGGSPLHFGNGTRLTVT.

The rearrangement links TRBV10-3 to TRBJ2-2, with D hard to call. Germline V gene sequence: CDR1 ENHRY, CDR2 SYGVKD. The CDR3 has 12 residues. V lost 6 bases and J lost 7, with 9 bases in between. CDR3 nucleotides: TGTGCCATCAGGGAGACGGGCGGGGAGCTGTTTTTT. Translating gives CAIRETGGELFF.